This entry lists 17 T cell receptor beta chains sequenced from one sample in a study of T cell responses to AZD1222 COVID-19 vaccine. Using immunoSEQ multiplex PCR, the repertoire was profiled, and TCRdb retains in-frame clones only, with some absent. Of about 180,000 clones listed, about 86% are singletons. Source: peripheral blood, taken on day 0 of AZD1222 vaccination. The receptors were gathered from an adult in good health.

This chain uses TRBV3-1 (or the pseudogene TRBV3-2) with TRBJ2-3; the D gene could be TRBD1 or TRBD2 (5 bases each). The CDR3 contains 15 residues. V was clipped by 2 bases and J by 6 bases, with 15 bases between them. Germline CDR1 reads LGHDT; CDR2 reads YNNKEL (reference sequence). Written as DNA, the CDR3 is TGTGCCAGCAGCCAAAGGGGAGCCCCCGAGGATACGCAGTATTTT. Protein product: CASSQRGAPEDTQYF.

This chain connects TRBV27 to TRBJ1-1; D call uncertain. Trimming took off 6 bases at V and 0 bases at J, with 11 bases between the two ends. The CDR3 is 14 residues long. Germline V gene sequence: CDR1 MNHEY, CDR2 SMNVEV (reference sequence). The CDR3 coding sequence is TGTGCCAGCAGCCCAAAGAATATGAACACTGAAGCTTTCTTT. Its translation is CASSPKNMNTEAFF.

The chain combines TRBV2 with TRBJ1-6; possible D gene TRBD1, 5 bases. CDR3 size: 15 residues. Between the trimmed V and J ends, which lost 7 bases and 11 bases, there was a span of 21 bases. Germline loops: CDR1 SNHLY, CDR2 FYNNEI. The CDR3 sequence is CASTSGEFGPPPLHF. Written as DNA, the CDR3 is TGTGCCAGCACCTCGGGGGAATTCGGCCCCCCACCCCTCCACTTT.

This clone was found a few times. This rearrangement joins TRBV2 to TRBJ1-4; 7 bases line up with TRBD1. Germline lookup yields CDR1 SNHLY and CDR2 FYNNEI. Germline trimming cut 4 bases from V and 7 bases from J; bases unmatched to any gene: 9. CDR3 size: 15 residues. The CDR3 DNA reads TGTGCCAGCAGTGTTTCCACGACAGGGAGTGAAAAACTGTTTTTT. The encoded protein is CASSVSTTGSEKLFF.

A single count supports this clone. The chain has TRBV6-6 and TRBJ2-5, with D possibly matching TRBD2 (6 bases). The length of the CDR3 is 12 residues. V lost 5 bases and J 3 bases, leaving 7 bases between the germline ends. Germline lookup yields CDR1 MNHNY and CDR2 SVGAGI (reference sequence). The DNA of the CDR3 is TGTGCCAGCAGTCGGGGGAAAGAGACCCAGTACTTC. It translates to CASSRGKETQYF.

The chain carries TRBV10-2 and TRBJ1-1; D not certain. The germline V gene has CDR1 WSHSY and CDR2 SAAADI. The CDR3 covers 12 residues. Trimming cost V 6 bases and J 5 bases, with 10 bases left between them. The CDR3 nucleotides are TGCGCCAGCAGCCCTGGCGGGACTGAAGCTTTCTTT. Translating gives CASSPGGTEAFF.

This chain joins TRBV7-3 and TRBJ2-5, with TRBD1 as a possible D gene (7 bases). The CDR3 runs to 15 residues. The germline CDR1 and CDR2 sequences are SGHTA and FQGTGA. Between the trimmed V and J ends, which lost 5 bases and 5 bases, there was a span of 18 bases. The CDR3 DNA is TGTGCCAGCAGCAAGGGACTCCTGACAGGGGAGACCCAGTACTTC. It codes for CASSKGLLTGETQYF.

The chain is built from TRBV2 and TRBJ1-1; 8 bases are a match to TRBD1. Unmatched junction bases numbered 8, after V lost 6 bases and J lost 2 bases. The CDR3 totals 15 residues. CDR1 is SNHLY and CDR2 is FYNNEI in the germline V gene. Written as DNA, the CDR3 is TGTGCCAGCAGGGGGGGGACAGGCTATAACACTGAAGCTTTCTTT. This sequence encodes CASRGGTGYNTEAFF.

The CDR3 DNA reads as TGTGCCATCGCGGGTCTGGCATCCTACGAGCAGTACTTC. Amino acids: CAIAGLASYEQYF. This rearrangement joins TRBV10-3 to TRBJ2-7; D is possibly TRBD2 (5 bases). This CDR3 comprises 13 residues. Germline V gene sequence: CDR1 ENHRY, CDR2 SYGVKD. Trimming pared 8 bases from V and 1 base from J, leaving 12 bases between.

V usage is TRBV11-2 and J usage is TRBJ1-1, with D perhaps matching TRBD1 (5 bases). This CDR3 is 16 amino acids long. CDR1 and CDR2 from the germline V gene are SGHAT and FQNNGV. The V gene lost 4 bases and the J gene lost 8 bases, with 23 bases spanning the gap. The CDR3 region is CASSSDRLPPHREAFF. The CDR3 coding sequence is TGTGCCAGCAGCTCTGACAGACTTCCCCCCCACAGGGAAGCTTTCTTT.

The chain recombines TRBV9 with TRBJ2-3; weak D call: TRBD1 (5 bases). This CDR3 is built from 15 residues. The V end lost 3 bases, the J end lost 2 bases, and 13 bases lay between the germline ends. The germline V gene encodes CDR1 SGDLS and CDR2 YYNGEE. This CDR3 is CASSEGPGYTDTQYF. CDR3 bases: TGTGCCAGCAGCGAGGGGCCAGGGTACACAGATACGCAGTATTTT.

The chain is built from TRBV14 and TRBJ1-2; D not resolved. Trimming took off 0 bases at V and 4 bases at J, with 9 bases between the two ends. Germline values: CDR1 SGHDN, CDR2 FVKESK. There are 14 residues in the CDR3. The CDR3 spells CASSQDYGGYGYTF. The CDR3 coding sequence is TGTGCCAGCAGCCAAGATTACGGCGGCTATGGCTACACCTTC.

The chain employs TRBV2 and TRBJ1-1; D is perhaps TRBD1 (6 bases). The CDR3 totals 12 residues. Trimming stripped 8 bases from V and 10 bases from J, with 17 bases between. Germline CDR1 is SNHLY and CDR2 is FYNNEI. The CDR3 is CASQTTGLGAFF. For the CDR3, the DNA is TGTGCCAGCCAAACCACAGGGTTAGGAGCTTTCTTT.

The chain couples TRBV4-2 to TRBJ2-1, with D perhaps being TRBD1 or TRBD2 (5 bases each). Trimming pared 0 bases from V and 5 bases from J, leaving 11 bases between. The CDR3 contains 15 residues. Germline lookup yields CDR1 LGHNA and CDR2 YNFKEQ. CDR3 protein: CASSQEWDLDNEQFF. The CDR3 nucleotides are TGTGCCAGCAGCCAAGAATGGGACCTGGACAATGAGCAGTTCTTC.

This rearrangement joins TRBV6-6 to TRBJ1-5; D is ambiguous. This CDR3 region has 15 residues. Germline CDR1 MNHNY, CDR2 SVGAGI (reference sequence). V was trimmed by 3 bases and J by 2 bases, leaving 11 bases between them. The chain's CDR3 is CASSYGESGNQPQHF. CDR3 coding DNA: TGTGCCAGCAGTTATGGGGAAAGCGGCAATCAGCCCCAGCATTTT.

V and J are TRBV6-5 and TRBJ2-7; D is unresolved. V was pared by 0 bases and J by 0 bases, with 12 bases between. Per germline, CDR1 MNHEY and CDR2 SVGAGI. CDR3 length equals 16 residues. CDR3 loop: CASSYSVGRISYEQYF. The CDR3 bases are TGTGCCAGCAGTTACTCCGTAGGCCGGATCTCCTACGAGCAGTACTTC.

The chain carries TRBV19 and TRBJ1-1; D is perhaps TRBD1 (5 bases). The ends were cut back, 6 bases at V and 3 bases at J, with 11 bases in the middle. In germline, CDR1 is LNHDA, CDR2 SQIVND (reference sequence). The CDR3 is made up of 13 amino acids. The CDR3 nucleotides read TGTGCCAGTAGAGTTGGGGGGGACACTGAAGCTTTCTTT. It yields the protein CASRVGGDTEAFF.